The clone carrying this T cell receptor (beta chain) has a count of ten or more. V lost 3 bases and J 2 bases, leaving 10 bases between the germline ends. CDR1 DFQATT and CDR2 SNEGSKA come from the germline V gene (reference sequence). The CDR3 runs 13 residues. This sample is part of a study of T cells in Graves' hyperthyroidism and ophthalmopathy. Study-level background: It was at initial diagnosis, before any treatment, that peripheral blood was collected.

Diagnosis relied on clinical symptoms, serum thyroxine and TRAb, thyroid ultrasound and orbital computed tomography. From RNA transcripts, TCR beta CDR3 regions were amplified. The study used the HTBI primer set for a first-round RT-PCR of the TCR CDR3. TCRdb redid the calling of the multiplex PCR reads with MiXCR, one entry per CDR3 protein. The sample contains 250,000 to 300,000 distinct CDR3 sequences, approximately 18% of which appear only once. The TCR originated in a man aged 50 to 60 with Graves' ophthalmopathy. J is TRBJ1-1 and V is TRBV20-1, with a tentative D call TRBD1 (5 bases). Sequencing was carried out using blood. The CDR3 nucleotides read TGCAGTGCTAGGCCCGGGGGAAACACTGAAGCTTTCTTT. This codes for CSARPGGNTEAFF.